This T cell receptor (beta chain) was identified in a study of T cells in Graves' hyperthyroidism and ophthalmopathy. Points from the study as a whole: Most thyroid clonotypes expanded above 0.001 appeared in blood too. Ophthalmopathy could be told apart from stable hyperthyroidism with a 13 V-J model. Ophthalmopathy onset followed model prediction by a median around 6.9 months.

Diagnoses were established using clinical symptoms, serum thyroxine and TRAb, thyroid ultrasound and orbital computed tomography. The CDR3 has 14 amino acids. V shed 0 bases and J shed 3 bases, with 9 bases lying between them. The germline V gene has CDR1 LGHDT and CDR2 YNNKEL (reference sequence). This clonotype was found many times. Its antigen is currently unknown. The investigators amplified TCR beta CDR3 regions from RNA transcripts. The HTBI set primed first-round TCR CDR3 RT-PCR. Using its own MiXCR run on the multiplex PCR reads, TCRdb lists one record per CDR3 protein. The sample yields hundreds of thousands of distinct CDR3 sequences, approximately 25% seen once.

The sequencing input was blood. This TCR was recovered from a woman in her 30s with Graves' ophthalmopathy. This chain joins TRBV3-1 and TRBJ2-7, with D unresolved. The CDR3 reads CASSQDQFGYEQYF. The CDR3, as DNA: TGTGCCAGCAGCCAAGATCAATTCGGCTACGAGCAGTACTTC.